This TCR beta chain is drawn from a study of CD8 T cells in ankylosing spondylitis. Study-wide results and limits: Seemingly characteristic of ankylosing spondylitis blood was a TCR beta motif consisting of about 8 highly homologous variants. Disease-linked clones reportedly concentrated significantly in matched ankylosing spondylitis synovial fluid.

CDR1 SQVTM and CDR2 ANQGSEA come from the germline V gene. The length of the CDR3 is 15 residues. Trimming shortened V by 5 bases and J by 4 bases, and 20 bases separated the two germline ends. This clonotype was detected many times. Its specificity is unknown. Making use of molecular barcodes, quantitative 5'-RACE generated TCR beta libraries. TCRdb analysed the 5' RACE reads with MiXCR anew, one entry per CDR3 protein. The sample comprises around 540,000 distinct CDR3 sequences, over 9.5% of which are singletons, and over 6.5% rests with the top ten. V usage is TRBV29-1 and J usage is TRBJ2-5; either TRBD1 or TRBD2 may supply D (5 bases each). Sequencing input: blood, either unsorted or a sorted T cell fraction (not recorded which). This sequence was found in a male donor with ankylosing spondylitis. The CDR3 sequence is CSVKGQGGAGETQYF. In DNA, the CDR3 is TGCAGCGTTAAGGGGCAGGGTGGCGCGGGAGAGACCCAGTACTTC.